This TCR beta chain was sequenced in a study of T cell repertoires in cytomegalovirus infection. Study as a whole: Public TCR beta signatures provided an indication of both CMV infection and a matching HLA type.

CDR3 length: 16 amino acids. Per the germline V gene, CDR1 is SEHNR and CDR2 is FQNEAQ (reference sequence). V dropped 7 bases and J dropped 3 bases, with 20 bases sitting between them. Overall study results and limits: CMV-specific TCR beta clonotypes restricted by HLA-C dominated the ex vivo response.

This clonotype was detected ten times or more. Its antigen is unidentified. In TCRdb, the reads were re-called with MiXCR into one record per CDR3 protein. The sample has around 25,000 distinct CDR3 sequences; 20% to 25% are singletons. The chain combines TRBV7-9 with TRBJ2-3; D call uncertain. The receptor was isolated from a human donor in good health (CMV status not recorded). Some clones in this sample may be carry-over from other donors' samples. The specimen was CD8+ T cells from cultured PBMCs, collected from culture after CMV antigen stimulation. The CDR3 nucleotides are TGTGCCAGCACCGCTAGGACCAATGTTGGGACAGATACGCAGTATTTT. It yields the protein CASTARTNVGTDTQYF.